What follows describes a single TCR beta chain. Its cognate antigen has yet to be identified. No quality values exist for individual bases; no much larger clone is one base distant. In total, approximately 690 healthy bone marrow donors made up the cohort. Cohort members were all nominally healthy when sampled, although unrecorded immune exposures were likely present. The donor tested CMV seropositive, placing the donor among the 289 seropositive members of the cohort. A peripheral blood sample was collected from each donor, and TCR beta sequencing was performed on peripheral blood mononuclear cells. Genomic DNA extraction from the blood cell samples was performed with the Qiagen DNeasy Blood Extraction Kit. The CDR3 has 17 amino acids, counting the end cysteine and phenylalanine. The kept DNA is CDR3 alone, 51 bases in frame from the first base. V is clipped by 5 bases and J by 6 bases, and the sequence between their germline boundaries is 23 bases long. CDR1 and CDR2 are drawn from the germline V gene: SGHTA, FQGNSA.

The data were obtained in a study of cytomegalovirus exposure and HLA in healthy donors (dated by TCRdb to about 2017). General notes on the study: An earlier analysis of several hundred of the donors reported 276 Gb of sequence data and about 120 million unique TCR beta sequences obtained from approximately 180 million T cells. An early release covering approximately 600 HLA-typed donors comprised about 300 gigabases of sequencing data and 85 million or so unique TCR sequences. Of the roughly 390 genotyped donors, less than 90% were placed in the genetic ancestry cluster associated with self-reported Caucasian donors. The study aimed to test whether cataloging public T cell receptors could reveal signatures of past pathogen exposure. The study used immunosequencing to profile the T cell repertoires of several hundred subjects and linked those repertoires to cytomegalovirus serostatus. Besides the first cohort of about 730 subjects, a separate validation cohort made up of about 120 different subjects was used. The study combined high-throughput TCR immunosequencing, statistical association of individual TCRs with disease status, and machine learning to predict cytomegalovirus infection status. In a later analysis, previously published TCR beta repertoires from 600 to 850 donors were re-analyzed and high-resolution HLA genotyping was added so that TCR occurrence patterns could be studied. Rather than using new phenotypic data, the later analysis identified candidate immune exposures from TCR beta sequences and from how often those sequences occurred across donors. In an earlier analysis of 587 of the donors, high-throughput TCR beta sequencing was used to judge whether each TCR beta V gene segment behaved as functional or pseudogenic. Donor age, sex, ethnicity and CMV serostatus were compiled alongside the repertoire data. In a later genetic analysis, genome-wide SNP genotypes for about 65% of the roughly 700 donors were used, and that subset was treated as a discovery cohort. All discovery cohort repertoires had been generated using a single sequencing platform. HLA typing covered class I and class II loci at four-digit resolution. Typing coverage differed by locus: A, B, C, DRB1 and DQB1 were typed in roughly 629-630 donors, DQA1 in 522, DPA1 in over 600, and DPB1 in 400 to 480. Because of strong linkage in the cohort, roughly five DR-DQ haplotypes were treated as single units for association and clustering. Among under 450 genotyped donors of the cohort, an average of approximately 240,000 unique TCR beta nucleotide sequences were sequenced per donor, around 20% of them non-productive.

General conclusions and limits of the study: The classifier was reported to diagnose cytomegalovirus status with high specificity and sensitivity in both the original and validation cohorts. A later analysis reported that several top co-occurrence clusters appeared linked to parvovirus B19, influenza, CMV and Epstein-Barr virus. Correlated functional status among segregating V segments might reflect linkage disequilibrium, but an unknown experimental factor could not be ruled out. Most TCR sequences were seen in very few donors, while some public TCRs were found in many individuals. In the study, around 150 TCR beta chains were listed as associated with cytomegalovirus. A later genetic analysis associated a missense DCLRE1C variant with V-gene and J-gene trimming of TCR beta chains, and an independent cohort replicated the association. In a later analysis, the rate of TCR association differed among HLA loci, with DRB1 alleles having the most associated TCRs and HLA-C alleles having the fewest. Roughly uniform sequencing depth across donors was assumed in presence/absence analyses, although this assumption may not hold. In a later analysis, HLA-associated TCR beta chains were found to be more clonally expanded and to have lower generation probabilities than equally common non-associated chains. The authors suggested that the approach could potentially be generalized to other disease states and immunological phenotypes. Because some donors lacked HLA typing at each locus, the association tests relied only on the typed subset. When HLA alleles, especially DR and DQ, strongly co-occurred, TCR associations were difficult to assign to individual alleles. The 87-base-pair reads could not distinguish some IMGT-functional V segments, including TRBV6-2 and TRBV6-3, so those segments were excluded. Broadly in line with IMGT annotations, most TCR beta V segments showed up in productive rearrangements about 87% or about 30% of the time in an earlier analysis of several hundred of the donors. The cohort was sequenced for TCR beta chains only, and without alpha or paired-chain data the features that could be detected were limited. The earlier analysis of about 600 of the donors excluded seventeen rarely observed V segments, including chromosome 9 orphons, because counts were too low. Specific HLA alleles were associated with 15,000 to 20,000 TCR beta sequences at a false discovery rate of 0.05 in a later analysis. A further reported finding was that TCR beta sequences accurately predicted the HLA-A and HLA-B alleles for most subjects in the first cohort. In a later genetic analysis, fewer N-insertions in productive TCRs were reported among donors in an Asian-associated ancestry cluster than the roughly 700-donor mean. A cluster of highly shared sequence variants was judged likely to represent a technical artifact of the sequencing pipeline. A later analysis found that most CMV-associated TCR beta chains appeared HLA-restricted, with HLA associations seemingly driven largely by CMV exposure. For the cohort, immune exposure information was limited to CMV serostatus. In vitro tests confirmed that a few of the cytomegalovirus-associated TCR beta chains recognize cytomegalovirus antigens.

The library was prepared using the immunoSEQ multiplex PCR assay. For the multiplex PCR, a mixture combining 60 forward primers for TCR Vbeta segments and 13 reverse primers for TCR Jbeta segments was used. The CDR3 region of rearranged TCR beta genes was amplified from genomic DNA with a multiplex PCR assay. On the Illumina HiSeq System, the amplified TCR beta libraries were sequenced as 87-base-pair reads. The authors processed their data as follows. In a later analysis, 70 million to 95 million unique TCR beta chains were counted across the 666 repertoires, and roughly 10 million of these chains were shared by at least two donors. A nearest-neighbor algorithm error-corrected the raw reads and collapsed the reads into unique sequences, merging closely related sequences to remove PCR and sequencing errors. To assign V, D and J gene segments, CDR3 sequences were aligned to IMGT reference sequences. For a sequence to be retained, at least a six-nucleotide match to both a V gene segment and a J gene segment was required. Rearrangements were classified as productive when the CDR3 lacked stop codons and remained in frame with V and J, and all other rearrangements were classified as non-productive. CDR3 was defined by IMGT convention, running from the second conserved V-encoded cysteine to the conserved J-encoded phenylalanine. Sequences without an unambiguous match to a single V gene segment were excluded from the earlier analysis of approximately 600 of the donors. An earlier analysis of fewer than 750 of the donors called V segments functional above 56.7% productive rearrangements and segregating when the between-donor standard deviation exceeded 5%. A statistical classification framework was built to diagnose cytomegalovirus status from the catalog of TCR beta chain sequences. In a later analysis, V and J genes were assigned by comparing TCR nucleotide sequences against IMGT/GENE-DB human TR gene sequences. Using the TCRdist pipeline, a later analysis assigned CDR3 sequences along with most-parsimonious VDJ recombination scenarios. In a later analysis, every TCR beta chain was defined by the combination of its CDR3 amino acid sequence and its V-gene family, and reads without a unique V-gene family were dropped. A later analysis removed 592 highly shared, low-generation-probability nucleotide sequences to deal with suspected cross-contamination and a sequencing artifact. In a later analysis, a clonal expansion index for each public chain was calculated from normalized within-repertoire ranks of inferred template counts. A later analysis computed generation probabilities with a VDJ recombination model fitted to out-of-frame rearrangements, and checked the results against IGoR. In a later analysis, hypergeometric tests were used to score TCR-TCR, TCR-HLA and TCR-CMV co-occurrence, with a repertoire-size bias correction applied to TCR pairs. A later analysis estimated false discovery rates by permuting HLA or CMV assignments 20 times. In a later analysis, co-occurring TCRs were grouped with DBSCAN, and TCRdist sequence similarity was added when clustering was performed within HLA-allele-positive subsets. Repertoires with fewer than 30,000 or more than 120,000 public chains were left out of co-occurrence clustering, as were roughly five repertoires with anomalous nucleotide sharing. The table comes from immuneACCESS by way of TCRdb, which keeps in-frame sequences with V and J called. Part of the clones is missing from these tables; in studies checked, under half for an unresolved V gene and the rest for unknown reasons. The V and J calls and clone size are taken from that table; D and trimming were inferred from the DNA. The sample data list about 120,000 clones, and less than 80% of these were observed just once. In total, the top ten clones hold just under 9.5% of the sample.

The sequenced sample was PBMCs. The chain links TRBV7-2 with TRBJ2-1, with a tentative D gene TRBD1 over 6 matching bases. The TCR comes from a woman in her thirties or forties in good health and CMV-seropositive. The base sequence is TGTGCCAGCAGCCCAGGGGCTACTTTGCCCGTTGCCAATGAGCAGTTCTTC. Its protein product is CASSPGATLPVANEQFF.